This T cell receptor (beta chain) was documented in a study of T cell responses to AZD1222 COVID-19 vaccine. The overall study: Pooling was applied to second doses at about 4 or about 12 weeks.

This table comes from immunoSEQ multiplex PCR, and its TCRdb copy is limited to in-frame clones, with some not included. The sample holds roughly 200,000 clones, 88% seen once. This CDR3 region has 15 residues. Germline values: CDR1 LNHDA, CDR2 SQIVND (reference sequence). The junction had 0 bases not matched to a gene; V was cut back by 5 bases and J by 1 base. The sample here was peripheral blood, taken on day 0 of AZD1222 vaccination. The rearrangement joins TRBV19 to TRBJ2-2; TRBD1 aligns across 11 bases. The origin of this receptor is an adult in good health. The DNA for the CDR3 is TGTGCCAGTAGTGGGACAGGGGGGAACACCGGGGAGCTGTTTTTT. Its translation: CASSGTGGNTGELFF.